The rows below give T cell receptor beta chains drawn from one sample of a study of OX40 agonist ivuxolimab in advanced cancers. Here immunoSEQ multiplex PCR was the method, and the copy in TCRdb shows in-frame clones only, minus some. The sample yields some 51,000 clones, approximately 84% seen once. This specimen was CD4+ or CD8+ T cells sorted from blood, taken in a trial of the OX40 agonist ivuxolimab. These receptors all come from an adult with an advanced solid tumor such as melanoma, head and neck, liver or kidney cancer. Each CDR3 is given with its conserved first and last residue. The D gene is left open where the match is weak. For some rows the clone size is stated as once, few or many, or as a class when expanded; others skip it.

cdr3_aa: CAWSQERSGDTQYF
cdr3_nt: TGTGCCTGGAGCCAAGAGCGGTCCGGAGATACGCAGTATTTT
clone_size: few
v_call: TRBV30
d_call: .
j_call: TRBJ2-3

cdr3_aa: CASSPRTGNHGYTF
cdr3_nt: TGTGCCAGTAGCCCAAGGACAGGGAACCATGGCTACACCTTC
clone_size: .
v_call: TRBV19
d_call: TRBD1
j_call: TRBJ1-2

cdr3_aa: CASSLSFYEQYF
cdr3_nt: TGTGCCAGCAGTTTAAGCTTCTACGAGCAGTACTTC
clone_size: .
v_call: TRBV7-8
d_call: .
j_call: TRBJ2-7

cdr3_aa: CASKTTGNSYEQYF
cdr3_nt: TGTGCCAGCAAAACCACAGGGAACTCCTACGAGCAGTACTTC
clone_size: once
v_call: TRBV11-2
d_call: .
j_call: TRBJ2-7

cdr3_aa: CASSRQGDSYEQYF
cdr3_nt: TGTGCCAGCAGTAGACAGGGGGACTCCTACGAGCAGTACTTC
clone_size: .
v_call: TRBV2
d_call: TRBD1
j_call: TRBJ2-7

cdr3_aa: CAAEGYTF
cdr3_nt: TGTGCTGCGGAGGGCTACACCTTC
clone_size: few
v_call: TRBV28
d_call: .
j_call: TRBJ1-2

cdr3_aa: CASSFREQQETQYF
cdr3_nt: TGTGCCAGCAGCTTTCGGGAGCAGCAAGAGACCCAGTACTTC
clone_size: .
v_call: TRBV7-9
d_call: .
j_call: TRBJ2-5

cdr3_aa: CAISESKGLRETQYF
cdr3_nt: TGTGCCATCAGTGAGTCGAAAGGGCTTAGAGAGACCCAGTACTTC
clone_size: .
v_call: TRBV10-3
d_call: .
j_call: TRBJ2-5

cdr3_aa: CASSDGGVVNEQFF
cdr3_nt: TGTGCCAGCAGTGATGGGGGCGTGGTAAATGAGCAGTTCTTC
clone_size: .
v_call: TRBV2
d_call: .
j_call: TRBJ2-1

cdr3_aa: CASSAHNRGAYNEQFF
cdr3_nt: TGTGCCAGCAGCGCCCACAACAGGGGGGCCTACAATGAGCAGTTCTTC
clone_size: .
v_call: TRBV9
d_call: TRBD1
j_call: TRBJ2-1

cdr3_aa: CASSFPQGGNEQFF
cdr3_nt: TGCGCCAGCAGCTTCCCACAGGGCGGCAATGAGCAGTTCTTC
clone_size: .
v_call: TRBV5-1
d_call: .
j_call: TRBJ2-1

cdr3_aa: CAGSRGQSFFTDTQYF
cdr3_nt: TGTGCCGGGTCTCGAGGACAGTCCTTTTTCACAGATACGCAGTATTTT
clone_size: .
v_call: TRBV30
d_call: .
j_call: TRBJ2-3

cdr3_aa: CASSIGRYGYTF
cdr3_nt: TGTGCCAGTAGTATAGGTCGCTATGGCTACACCTTC
clone_size: .
v_call: TRBV19
d_call: .
j_call: TRBJ1-2

cdr3_aa: CASSVAPTDSYEQYF
cdr3_nt: TGTGCCAGCAGCGTAGCTCCGACTGATTCTTACGAGCAGTACTTC
clone_size: .
v_call: TRBV9
d_call: .
j_call: TRBJ2-7

cdr3_aa: CASSIDPENGYTEAFF
cdr3_nt: TGTGCCAGTAGTATAGATCCGGAAAACGGATACACTGAAGCTTTCTTT
clone_size: .
v_call: TRBV19
d_call: .
j_call: TRBJ1-1

cdr3_aa: CASSIGGRDRPNQPQHF
cdr3_nt: TGTGCCAGTAGTATTGGCGGGCGGGACAGGCCCAATCAGCCCCAGCATTTT
clone_size: .
v_call: TRBV19
d_call: TRBD1
j_call: TRBJ1-5